Listed below are T cell receptor beta chains from one sample, sequenced in a study of CD8 T cells in ankylosing spondylitis. A single record per CDR3 protein comes from TCRdb applying MiXCR to the 5' RACE reads. The sample lists about 400,000 distinct CDR3 sequences; 20% to 25% were seen once. Sequencing was performed on blood, either unsorted or a sorted T cell fraction (not recorded which). These receptor sequences come from a male donor with ankylosing spondylitis or in good health (not recorded which). Each CDR3 is given with its conserved first and last residue. D genes are given only for firm matches. Size is omitted from some rows. Given values are once, few, many or a class for expanded clones.

size,V,length,D,J,DNA,CDR3
NA,TRBV7-9,17,NA,TRBJ2-3,TGTGCCAGCAGCTCCCCCGAAACAGGAACGAGCACAGATACGCAGTATTTT,CASSSPETGTSTDTQYF
NA,TRBV29-1,11,TRBD1,TRBJ1-2,TGCAGCGTTAGGACAGGGAAAGGCTACACCTTC,CSVRTGKGYTF
NA,TRBV4-1,15,NA,TRBJ2-1,TGCGCCAGCAGTTGGACTGGGGGTTTGGACAATGAGCAGTTCTTC,CASSWTGGLDNEQFF
few,TRBV6-1,15,TRBD1,TRBJ1-6,TGTGCCAGCACCGAACCGGGACAGGGCAATTCACCCCTCCACTTT,CASTEPGQGNSPLHF
few,TRBV12-5,15,TRBD1,TRBJ2-2,TGTGCTAGTGGTTTGGGACAGGGCCCCACCGGGGAGCTGTTTTTT,CASGLGQGPTGELFF
NA,TRBV4-1,14,NA,TRBJ2-2,TGCGCCAGCACCTTGGCAGGGGGGACCGGGGAGCTGTTTTTT,CASTLAGGTGELFF
NA,TRBV29-1,13,NA,TRBJ2-2,TGCAGCGTTACCGTTAAGAACACCGGGGAGCTGTTTTTT,CSVTVKNTGELFF
few,TRBV27,14,NA,TRBJ1-4,TGTGCCAGCACCGGGGGCCGTTGGAGTGAAAAACTGTTTTTT,CASTGGRWSEKLFF
few,TRBV20-1,18,TRBD2,TRBJ2-5,TGCAGTGCTAGAGGAGTTAGCGGGGGGGCCCTCGTGTGGGAGACCCAGTACTTC,CSARGVSGGALVWETQYF
few,TRBV7-8,14,NA,TRBJ2-1,TGTGCCAGCACCCCATTTGGGCAGCACAATGAGCAGTTCTTC,CASTPFGQHNEQFF
few,TRBV29-1,12,NA,TRBJ2-5,TGCAGCGTTGACCCCCTGCAGGAGACCCAGTACTTC,CSVDPLQETQYF
NA,TRBV20-1,14,TRBD1,TRBJ1-3,TGCAGTGCGAAGACAGGGGTTTCTGGAAACACCATATATTTT,CSAKTGVSGNTIYF
few,TRBV12-3/TRBV12-4,14,NA,TRBJ1-2,TGTGCCAGCAGTCCGACAGCGACTAACTATGGCTACACCTTC,CASSPTATNYGYTF
NA,TRBV6-1,17,TRBD1,TRBJ2-3,TGTGCCAGCAGCTCGGGACAGGGCGGAGGCCCCACAGATACGCAGTATTTT,CASSSGQGGGPTDTQYF
few,TRBV4-1,15,NA,TRBJ2-7,TGCGCCAGCAGCCAAGAGTTCAGGGGGGAGTACGAGCAGTACTTC,CASSQEFRGEYEQYF
NA,TRBV4-2,17,NA,TRBJ2-3,TGTGCCAGCAGCCAAGATAGACTAGGGGTTGACACAGATACGCAGTATTTT,CASSQDRLGVDTDTQYF
NA,TRBV5-1,15,NA,TRBJ1-1,TGCGCCAGCAGCTTCAGGGTTGGGACGAACACTGAAGCTTTCTTT,CASSFRVGTNTEAFF
NA,TRBV7-6,19,TRBD2,TRBJ2-1,TGTGCCAGCAGCTTAGTAGCGGGGGGTCCCGGCCCCCCCTACAATGAGCAGTTCTTC,CASSLVAGGPGPPYNEQFF
NA,TRBV20-1,12,NA,TRBJ1-2,TGCAGTGCCACCAACAGGTTCCAAGGCTACACCTTC,CSATNRFQGYTF
NA,TRBV6-1,15,TRBD1,TRBJ1-2,TGTGCCAGCAGTGAACCTGGGACAGGGGGCGATGGCTACACCTTC,CASSEPGTGGDGYTF
NA,TRBV6-5,14,NA,TRBJ2-1,TGTGCCAGCAGTTACGGTTCGGGGGCATGGGAGCAGTTCTTC,CASSYGSGAWEQFF
many,TRBV4-2,14,TRBD1,TRBJ2-7,TGTGCCAGCAGCCAGCTTGACAGGGCAAACGAGCAGTACTTC,CASSQLDRANEQYF
few,TRBV4-2,16,NA,TRBJ2-3,TGTGCCAGCAGCCAAGTTCCGGGGTTTAACACAGATACGCAGTATTTT,CASSQVPGFNTDTQYF
NA,TRBV7-9,15,NA,TRBJ1-5,TGTGCCAGCAGCATTAGCTCGGCATTGGATCAGCCCCAGCATTTT,CASSISSALDQPQHF
few,TRBV7-9,14,NA,TRBJ2-1,TGTGCCAGCAGCTTAGCGCCGGGAGTCGATGAGCAGTTCTTC,CASSLAPGVDEQFF
few,TRBV5-6,13,NA,TRBJ2-2,TGTGCCAGCAGCTCTGCTAGACGGGGGGAGCTGTTTTTT,CASSSARRGELFF
few,TRBV12-3/TRBV12-4,16,TRBD1,TRBJ2-5,TGTGCCAGCAGTTTATTTGTGCAGGGGGCAGAGGAGACCCAGTACTTC,CASSLFVQGAEETQYF
NA,TRBV11-2,15,NA,TRBJ2-7,TGTGCCAGCAGCTTGCGGGACACATTTTTCTACGAGCAGTACTTC,CASSLRDTFFYEQYF
NA,TRBV5-6,15,NA,TRBJ2-1,TGTGCCAGCAGCTCGGACTTCCGCTCCTACAATGAGCAGTTCTTC,CASSSDFRSYNEQFF
NA,TRBV7-9,15,TRBD1,TRBJ2-1,TGTGCCAGCAGCGCTCGGGACAGTGTTGCAAATGAGCAGTTCTTC,CASSARDSVANEQFF
NA,TRBV6-1,13,NA,TRBJ2-3,TGTGCCAGCGGTGGCAGGACCACAGATACGCAGTATTTT,CASGGRTTDTQYF
few,TRBV5-1,16,NA,TRBJ2-7,TGCGCCAGCAGCTTGTTGTCGACGGGGGCAGGGTACGAGCAGTACTTC,CASSLLSTGAGYEQYF
NA,TRBV6-1,16,NA,TRBJ2-5,TGTGCCAGGGACGTGGGGGCGGGGGTCATCCAAGAGACCCAGTACTTC,CARDVGAGVIQETQYF
few,TRBV27,16,NA,TRBJ2-7,TGTGCCAGCAGTTTGACCAGGGGGGCGTGGTCCTACGAGCAGTACTTC,CASSLTRGAWSYEQYF
NA,TRBV29-1,14,NA,TRBJ2-1,TGCAGCGTTGAAGGGTGGCAGGATCCTAATGAGCAGTTCTTC,CSVEGWQDPNEQFF
NA,TRBV4-2,15,NA,TRBJ2-7,TGTGCCAGCAGCCAAGATCCCGGCCCCACCTACGAGCAGTACTTC,CASSQDPGPTYEQYF
NA,TRBV2,13,NA,TRBJ2-1,TGTGCCAGCACTGAACAGTCTTCCTATGAGCAGTTCTTC,CASTEQSSYEQFF
few,TRBV30,16,TRBD2,TRBJ2-3,TGTGCCTGGAGTCGGGGCAGCGGGGGGGCTTCAGATACGCAGTATTTT,CAWSRGSGGASDTQYF
many,TRBV5-1,18,NA,TRBJ1-4,TGCGCCAGCAGCTTGGCCCCTCGGGGGAGTTCAACTAATGAAAAACTGTTTTTT,CASSLAPRGSSTNEKLFF
NA,TRBV28,17,NA,TRBJ2-1,TGTGCCAGCAGTTTAAAGTTGTGGCAGGGGGGAGAAAATGAGCAGTTCTTC,CASSLKLWQGGENEQFF
NA,TRBV6-1,14,NA,TRBJ1-5,TGTGCCAGCAGTCCCGGGGATAGCAATCAGCCCCAGCATTTT,CASSPGDSNQPQHF
NA,TRBV2,17,TRBD2,TRBJ2-2,TGTGCCAGCAGTCATCCCTTCCCGGGACTAGAAGTTGGGGAGCTGTTTTTT,CASSHPFPGLEVGELFF